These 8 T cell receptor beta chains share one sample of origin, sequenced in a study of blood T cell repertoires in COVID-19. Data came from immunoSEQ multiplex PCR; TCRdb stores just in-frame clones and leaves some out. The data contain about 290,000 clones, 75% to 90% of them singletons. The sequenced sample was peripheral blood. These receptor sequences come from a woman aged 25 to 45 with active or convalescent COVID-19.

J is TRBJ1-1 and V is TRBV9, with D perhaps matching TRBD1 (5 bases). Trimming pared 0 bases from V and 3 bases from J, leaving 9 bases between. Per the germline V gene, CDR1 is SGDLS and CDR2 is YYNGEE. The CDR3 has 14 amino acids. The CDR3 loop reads CASSVVSGDTEAFF. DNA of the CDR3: TGTGCCAGCAGCGTAGTGTCGGGGGACACTGAAGCTTTCTTT.

The CDR3, as DNA: TGCGCCAGCAGCACTCTCCTCGGAGACTATGGCTACACCTTC. This codes for CASSTLLGDYGYTF. The genes are TRBV4-1 and TRBJ1-2; D gene uncertain. V lost 5 bases to trimming and J lost 3 bases, with 13 bases between them. CDR1 MGHRA and CDR2 YSYEKL come from the germline V gene. The CDR3 sequence is 14 residues long.

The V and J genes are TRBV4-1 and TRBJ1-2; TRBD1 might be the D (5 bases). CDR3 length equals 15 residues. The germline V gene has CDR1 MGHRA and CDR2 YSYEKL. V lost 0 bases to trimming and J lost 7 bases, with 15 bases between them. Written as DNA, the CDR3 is TGCGCCAGCAGCCAAGAACGGGCGGTGCAGGGTGGCTACACCTTC. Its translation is CASSQERAVQGGYTF.

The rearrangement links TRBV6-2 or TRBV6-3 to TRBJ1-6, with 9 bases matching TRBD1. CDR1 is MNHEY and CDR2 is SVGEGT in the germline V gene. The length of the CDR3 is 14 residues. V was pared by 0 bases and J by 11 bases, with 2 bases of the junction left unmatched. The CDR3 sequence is CASSYSTGGTPLHF. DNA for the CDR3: TGTGCCAGCAGTTACTCCACAGGGGGCACACCCCTCCACTTT.

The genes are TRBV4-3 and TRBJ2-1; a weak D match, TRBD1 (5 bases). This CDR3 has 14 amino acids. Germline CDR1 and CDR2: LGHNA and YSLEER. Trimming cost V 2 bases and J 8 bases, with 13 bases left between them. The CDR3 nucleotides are TGCGCCAGCAGCCAAAGCCCCCAGGGCCATGAGCAGTTCTTC. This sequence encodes CASSQSPQGHEQFF.

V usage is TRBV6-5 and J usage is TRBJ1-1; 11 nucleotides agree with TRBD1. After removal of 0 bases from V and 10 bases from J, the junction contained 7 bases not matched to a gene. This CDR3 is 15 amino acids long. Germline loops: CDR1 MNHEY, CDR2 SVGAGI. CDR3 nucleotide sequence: TGTGCCAGCAGTTACTCTCGGGACAGGGGGTATGTAGCTTTCTTT. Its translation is CASSYSRDRGYVAFF.

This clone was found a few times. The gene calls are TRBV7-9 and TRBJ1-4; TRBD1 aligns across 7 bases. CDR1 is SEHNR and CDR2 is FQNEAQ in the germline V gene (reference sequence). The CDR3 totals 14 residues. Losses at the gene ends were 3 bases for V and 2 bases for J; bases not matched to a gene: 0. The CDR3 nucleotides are TGTGCCAGCAGCTTGACAGGGACTAATGAAAAACTGTTTTTT. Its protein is CASSLTGTNEKLFF.

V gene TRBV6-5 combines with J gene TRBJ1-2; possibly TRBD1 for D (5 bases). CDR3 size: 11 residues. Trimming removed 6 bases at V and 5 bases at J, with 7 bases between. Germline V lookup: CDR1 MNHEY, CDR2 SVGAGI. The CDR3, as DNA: TGTGCCAGCAGGGGGGGGTATGGCTACACCTTC. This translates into CASRGGYGYTF.